Listed here are 5 T cell receptor beta chains from one sample, sequenced in a study of beta chain features in type 1 diabetes. The study's findings and limits: Researchers report that Type 1 diabetes patients had moderately but significantly shorter TCRB CDR3s across all four CD4+ subsets.

Expressed TCRB transcripts were sequenced after all isolated RNA was converted to cDNA. Using immunoSEQ multiplex PCR, the repertoire was profiled, and TCRdb retains in-frame clones only, with some absent. The sample consists of 300,000 or so clones, 9.3% of them appearing once. Their antigens are not known. The sample consisted of central memory CD4+ T cells from blood. The receptors were sampled from a young man with type 1 diabetes.

This clone was seen only a few times. The chain is built from TRBV11-2 and TRBJ2-2, with no clear D. Trimming took 3 bases from V and 0 from J, leaving 11 bases between them. CDR1 and CDR2 from the germline V gene are SGHAT and FQNNGV. CDR3 length: 16 residues. CDR3 sequence (DNA): TGTGCCAGCAGCTTTACCTTACAGCCGAACACCGGGGAGCTGTTTTTT. Translating it yields CASSFTLQPNTGELFF.

The V and J genes are TRBV5-6 and TRBJ2-7; no reliable D call. The CDR3 length is 11 residues. V lost 2 bases and J 5 bases, leaving 5 bases between the germline ends. Germline CDR1 is SGHDT and CDR2 is YYEEEE. The CDR3 sequence is CASSFQDEQYF. The CDR3 coding sequence is TGTGCCAGCAGCTTTCAGGACGAGCAGTACTTC.

The rearrangement joins TRBV7-2 to TRBJ1-1, with D possibly being TRBD1 (6 bases). Trimming pared 1 base from V and 7 bases from J, leaving 13 bases between. The CDR3 extends over 14 amino acids. Germline-derived CDR1 and CDR2 are SGHTA and FQGNSA. This chain's CDR3 is CASSLVWGASEAFF. As DNA, the CDR3 is TGTGCCAGCAGCTTAGTGTGGGGGGCTAGTGAAGCTTTCTTT.

There are many counts of this clone. This chain uses TRBV7-9 with TRBJ2-1; D tentatively reads TRBD1 or TRBD2 (5 bases each). This CDR3 comprises 15 residues. CDR1 SEHNR and CDR2 FQNEAQ come from the germline V gene (reference sequence). V shed 2 bases and J shed 2 bases, with 10 bases lying between them. Here the CDR3 reads CASSLRGQAYNEQFF. In nucleotides, the CDR3 is TGTGCCAGCAGCTTACGGGGCCAAGCCTACAATGAGCAGTTCTTC.

This clone was picked up a small number of times. The rearrangement links TRBV30 to TRBJ2-7; no clear D. The V end lost 4 bases, the J end lost 5 bases, and 9 bases lay between the germline ends. Germline CDR1 and CDR2: GTSNPN and SVGIG (reference sequence). The CDR3 contains 11 residues. The CDR3 sequence is CAWNMWDEQYF. The CDR3 coding sequence is TGTGCCTGGAACATGTGGGACGAGCAGTACTTC.